This TCR beta chain is drawn from a study of cytotoxic CD8 clonotypes in ibrutinib-treated CLL. General study points: Baseline clonality exceeded age-matched healthy donors and tracked circulating CD8+ T-cell counts.

As to this clone: Its antigen remains unidentified.

Measured with immunoSEQ multiplex PCR; TCRdb has only the in-frame clones, and not every one. The top ten hold roughly 15% of the sample, which has 250,000 or so clones, roughly 70% seen once. V was clipped by 1 base and J by 4 bases, with 9 bases between them. CDR1 SGHRS and CDR2 YFSETQ come from the germline V gene. This CDR3 comprises 13 residues. Here the sequenced sample was PBMCs, taken after 24 months of ibrutinib treatment. The chain recombines TRBV5-1 with TRBJ2-7; TRBD2 is a possible D gene (6 bases). This receptor was obtained from a human donor with chronic lymphocytic leukemia. The DNA of the CDR3 is TGCGCCAGCAGCTTGTCGGAGGGGTACGAGCAGTACTTC. This translates into CASSLSEGYEQYF. The whole variable domain, remainder taken from reference TRBV5-1 and TRBJ2-7, is KAGVTQTPRYLIKTRGQQVTLSCSPISGHRSVSWYQQTPGQGLQFLFEYFSETQRNKGNFPGRFSGRQFSNSRSEMNVSTLELGDSALYLCASSLSEGYEQYFGPGTRLTVT.